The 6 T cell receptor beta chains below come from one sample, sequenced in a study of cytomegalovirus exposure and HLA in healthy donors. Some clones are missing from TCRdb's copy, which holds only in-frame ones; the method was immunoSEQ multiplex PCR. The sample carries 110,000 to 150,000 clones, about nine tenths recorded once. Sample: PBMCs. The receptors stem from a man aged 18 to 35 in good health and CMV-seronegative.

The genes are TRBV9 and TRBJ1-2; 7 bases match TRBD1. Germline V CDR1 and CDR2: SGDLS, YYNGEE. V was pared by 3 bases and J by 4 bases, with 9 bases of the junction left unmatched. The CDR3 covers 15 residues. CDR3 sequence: CASSATGTVSYGYTF. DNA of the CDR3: TGTGCCAGCAGCGCTACCGGGACAGTATCCTATGGCTACACCTTC.

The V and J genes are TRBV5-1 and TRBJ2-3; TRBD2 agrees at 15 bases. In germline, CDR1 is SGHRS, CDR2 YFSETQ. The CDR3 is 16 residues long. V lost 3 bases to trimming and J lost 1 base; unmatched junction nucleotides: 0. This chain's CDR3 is CASSWTSGGGTDTQYF. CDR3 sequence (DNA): TGCGCCAGCAGCTGGACTAGCGGGGGGGGCACAGATACGCAGTATTTT.

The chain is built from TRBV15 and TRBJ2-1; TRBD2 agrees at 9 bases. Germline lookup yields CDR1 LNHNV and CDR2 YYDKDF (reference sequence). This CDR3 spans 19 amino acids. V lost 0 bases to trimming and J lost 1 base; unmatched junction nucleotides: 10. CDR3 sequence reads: CATSRDYGGGAGSYNEQFF. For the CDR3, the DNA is TGTGCCACCAGCAGAGATTACGGCGGGGGGGCCGGATCCTACAATGAGCAGTTCTTC. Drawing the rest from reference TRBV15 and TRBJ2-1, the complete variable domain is DAMVIQNPRYQVTQFGKPVTLSCSQTLNHNVMYWYQQKSSQAPKLLFHYYDKDFNNEADTPDNFQSRRPNTSFCFLDIRSPGLGDTAMYLCATSRDYGGGAGSYNEQFFGPGTRLTVL.

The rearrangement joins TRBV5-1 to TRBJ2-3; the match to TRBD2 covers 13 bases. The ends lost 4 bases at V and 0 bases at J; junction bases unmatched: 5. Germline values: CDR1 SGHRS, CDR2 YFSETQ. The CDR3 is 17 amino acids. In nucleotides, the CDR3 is TGCGCCAGCAGCCTTGGGACTAGCGGGGCTAGCACAGATACGCAGTATTTT. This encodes CASSLGTSGASTDTQYF.

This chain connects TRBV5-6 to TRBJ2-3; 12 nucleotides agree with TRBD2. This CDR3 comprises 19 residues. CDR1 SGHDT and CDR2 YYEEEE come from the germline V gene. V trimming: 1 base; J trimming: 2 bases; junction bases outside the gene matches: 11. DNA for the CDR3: TGTGCCAGCAGCTTGCCCTACCGGACTAGCGGGGCTTACACAGATACGCAGTATTTT. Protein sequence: CASSLPYRTSGAYTDTQYF. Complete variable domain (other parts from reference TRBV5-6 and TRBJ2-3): DAGVTQSPTHLIKTRGQQVTLRCSPKSGHDTVSWYQQALGQGPQFIFQYYEEEERQRGNFPDRFSGHQFPNYSSELNVNALLLGDSALYLCASSLPYRTSGAYTDTQYFGPGTRLTVL.

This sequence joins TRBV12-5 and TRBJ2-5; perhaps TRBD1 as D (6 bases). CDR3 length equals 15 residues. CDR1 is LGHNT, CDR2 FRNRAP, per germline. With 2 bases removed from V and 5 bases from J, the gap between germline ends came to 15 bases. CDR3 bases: TGTGCTAGTGGTTTGCCTGGACAGTTTGGGGAGACCCAGTACTTC. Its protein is CASGLPGQFGETQYF.